Each of the 20 T cell receptor beta chains below was sequenced from the same sample in a study of T cell responses to AZD1222 COVID-19 vaccine. TCRdb keeps only in-frame clones here, not all; method: immunoSEQ multiplex PCR. Of approximately 150,000 clones in the sample, under 95% were seen once. The source material was peripheral blood, sampled 28 days after the second dose of the MenACWY control vaccine. The receptors were sampled from an adult who received the MenACWY meningococcal vaccine as a control.

CDR3: CASSFSRIGRGDEKLFF. Here the CDR3 DNA reads TGTGCCAGCAGCTTTAGCCGTATCGGCAGGGGGGATGAAAAACTGTTTTTT. This chain connects TRBV7-9 to TRBJ1-4, with 7 positions matching TRBD1. Per germline, CDR1 SEHNR and CDR2 FQNEAQ (reference sequence). The V gene end was trimmed by 3 bases and the J gene end by 6 bases; junction bases not matched to a gene: 13. The CDR3 runs 17 residues.

V and J are TRBV15 and TRBJ1-2; D ambiguous. The V gene's germline CDR1 is LNHNV and CDR2 YYDKDF (reference sequence). V lost 0 bases and J 8 bases, leaving 7 bases between the germline ends. The CDR3 has 12 amino acids. In DNA form, the CDR3 reads TGTGCCACCAGCAGAGATAGTGGGGGCTACACCTTC. Protein sequence: CATSRDSGGYTF.

The chain combines TRBV10-3 with TRBJ2-2; D ambiguous. V lost 8 bases and J 0 bases, leaving 4 bases between the germline ends. Germline V gives CDR1 ENHRY, CDR2 SYGVKD. The CDR3 loop spans 12 amino acids. CDR3 protein: CAISSNTGELFF. As DNA, the CDR3 is TGTGCCATCTCATCGAACACCGGGGAGCTGTTTTTT.

The gene calls are TRBV7-9 and TRBJ2-7, with TRBD1 matching over 7 bases. J lost 4 bases, V lost 1 base, and 7 bases had no gene match. The CDR3 is made up of 15 amino acids. Germline CDR1 SEHNR, CDR2 FQNEAQ (reference sequence). DNA of the CDR3: TGTGCCAGCAGCTTAGAGGGGACAGCTAGGTACGAGCAGTACTTC. Its protein product is CASSLEGTARYEQYF. Variable domain in full (rest from reference TRBV7-9 and TRBJ2-7): DTGVSQNPRHKITKRGQNVTFRCDPISEHNRLYWYRQTLGQGPEFLTYFQNEAQLEKSRLLSDRFSAERPKGSFSTLEIQRTEQGDSAMYLCASSLEGTARYEQYFGPGTRLTVT.

This clone was picked up one time. The V gene is TRBV9, the J gene TRBJ2-5; 8 bases are a match to TRBD1. CDR1 and CDR2 from the germline V gene are SGDLS and YYNGEE. This CDR3 is 16 amino acids long. Trimming cost V 3 bases and J 5 bases; bases outside gene matches: 12. The CDR3 region is CASSESPRGLRETQYF. In DNA, the CDR3 is TGTGCCAGCAGCGAGTCCCCCAGGGGGCTTAGGGAGACCCAGTACTTC.

The rearrangement joins TRBV27 to TRBJ2-3; 8 bases are a match to TRBD1. The length of the CDR3 is 15 residues. Trimming took 5 bases from V and 2 from J; bases not matched to a gene: 6. Germline lookup yields CDR1 MNHEY and CDR2 SMNVEV (reference sequence). CDR3 loop: CASSPRGRTTDTQYF. In DNA, the CDR3 is TGTGCCAGCAGTCCCAGGGGGCGGACCACAGATACGCAGTATTTT.

The V call is TRBV6-2 or TRBV6-3, the J call TRBJ1-2, with D maybe TRBD1 (6 bases). The CDR3 length is 12 residues. Germline CDR1 reads MNHEY; CDR2 reads SVGEGT. Trimming took 4 bases from V and 5 from J, leaving 8 bases between them. CDR3 nucleotides: TGTGCCAGCAGTTTGCAGGGGTATGGCTACACCTTC. As protein: CASSLQGYGYTF.

This chain uses TRBV5-1 with TRBJ2-5; a possible D gene is TRBD1 (5 bases). The germline V and J ends were trimmed by 0 bases and 4 bases, with 16 bases remaining between them. Germline values: CDR1 SGHRS, CDR2 YFSETQ. The CDR3 covers 16 residues. Here the CDR3 DNA reads TGCGCCAGCAGCTTGGGGGGCTTCGGAGTAGGAGAGACCCAGTACTTC. Its translation is CASSLGGFGVGETQYF.

This sequence joins TRBV7-6 and TRBJ1-5; 8 bases fit TRBD1. Germline V CDR1 and CDR2: SGHVS, FNYEAQ. After removal of 5 bases from V and 1 base from J, the junction contained 4 bases not matched to a gene. This CDR3 is built from 15 residues. The CDR3 here is CASSTGQGSNQPQHF. CDR3 DNA: TGTGCCAGCAGCACCGGACAGGGAAGCAATCAGCCCCAGCATTTT.

V is TRBV5-4 and J is TRBJ2-5; 14 bases align to TRBD2. V gave up 0 bases and J gave up 5 bases; unmatched junction bases: 12. This CDR3 region has 19 residues. Germline loops: CDR1 SGHNT, CDR2 YYREEE (reference sequence). CDR3: CASSLAGLGLAGAGETQYF. The CDR3 DNA reads as TGTGCCAGCAGCTTGGCCGGTTTGGGACTAGCGGGGGCGGGGGAGACCCAGTACTTC.

The rearrangement joins TRBV7-3 to TRBJ1-1, with a possible D match to TRBD1 (5 bases). CDR3 length equals 13 residues. Trimming stripped 0 bases from V and 8 bases from J, with 10 bases between. The germline gives CDR1 SGHTA, CDR2 FQGTGA. CDR3 bases: TGTGCCAGCAGCTTAACGAGGACAACCGAAGCTTTCTTT. Translating gives CASSLTRTTEAFF.

The chain employs TRBV7-2 and TRBJ2-5; TRBD1 matches 11 bases. CDR3 length equals 13 residues. Germline CDR1 and CDR2: SGHTA and FQGNSA. Losses at the gene ends were 4 bases for V and 9 bases for J; bases not matched to a gene: 4. The CDR3 nucleotides are TGTGCCAGCAGCTCGGGACAGGGGGGATCCCAGTACTTC. Translation: CASSSGQGGSQYF.

Here the CDR3 reads CASSPYGASSNQPQHF. The CDR3 bases are TGTGCCAGTAGTCCCTATGGGGCATCTAGCAATCAGCCCCAGCATTTT. The chain joins TRBV19 to TRBJ1-5, with a tentative D call TRBD1 (5 bases). Germline V gives CDR1 LNHDA, CDR2 SQIVND (reference sequence). The CDR3 is made up of 16 amino acids. Trimming pared 5 bases from V and 0 bases from J, leaving 14 bases between.

The chain links TRBV11-1 to TRBJ1-6; D is unresolved. V lost 1 base, J lost 7 bases, and 5 bases lay in between. The CDR3 runs to 13 residues. CDR1 is SGHAT and CDR2 is FQDESV in the germline V gene (reference sequence). CDR3 sequence reads: CASSLEWNSPLHF. The CDR3 DNA follows: TGTGCCAGCAGCTTAGAGTGGAATTCACCCCTCCACTTT.

The chain combines TRBV12-3 or TRBV12-4 with TRBJ1-6; D ambiguous. V lost 6 bases and J 2 bases, leaving 5 bases between the germline ends. CDR3 length: 13 amino acids. Here the CDR3 reads CASRVTYNSPLHF. CDR3 nucleotides: TGTGCCAGCAGGGTAACCTATAATTCACCCCTCCACTTT.

The CDR3 region has the DNA TGTGCCAGTAGTATAGGGACATCCACCGGGGAGCTGTTTTTT. Translating it yields CASSIGTSTGELFF. V gene TRBV19 combines with J gene TRBJ2-2; TRBD1 is a possible D gene (5 bases). The V gene's germline CDR1 is LNHDA and CDR2 SQIVND (reference sequence). V lost 1 base and J 4 bases, leaving 7 bases between the germline ends. The CDR3 consists of 14 residues. Variable domain in full (rest from reference TRBV19 and TRBJ2-2): DGGITQSPKYLFRKEGQNVTLSCEQNLNHDAMYWYRQDPGQGLRLIYYSQIVNDFQKGDIAEGYSVSREKKESFPLTVTSAQKNPTAFYLCASSIGTSTGELFFGEGSRLTVL.

CDR3 sequence: CASSRGRDTEAFF. Here the CDR3 DNA reads TGTGCCAGCAGCAGGGGGCGGGACACTGAAGCTTTCTTT. The rearrangement uses TRBV14 and TRBJ1-1; TRBD1 aligns across 7 bases. V lost 5 bases to trimming and J lost 3 bases; unmatched junction nucleotides: 3. Germline V gene lookup returns CDR1 SGHDN and CDR2 FVKESK. The CDR3 spans 13 residues.

V gene TRBV30 combines with J gene TRBJ1-2, with a weak D call TRBD1 (5 bases). The V gene lost 2 bases and the J gene lost 6 bases, with 16 bases spanning the gap. The CDR3 runs to 14 residues. Germline CDR1 GTSNPN, CDR2 SVGIG (reference sequence). CDR3 sequence: CAWSPMVGVNGYTF. Written as DNA, the CDR3 is TGTGCCTGGAGTCCTATGGTGGGGGTCAATGGCTACACCTTC.

J is TRBJ2-2 and V is TRBV29-1; D is perhaps TRBD1 (6 bases). CDR1 is SQVTM and CDR2 is ANQGSEA in the germline V gene. The CDR3 is 13 residues long. Trimming took 3 bases from V and 6 from J, leaving 11 bases between them. This CDR3 is CSVDRGLAGELFF. CDR3 DNA: TGCAGCGTTGACAGGGGTCTCGCCGGGGAGCTGTTTTTT.

J is TRBJ2-5 and V is TRBV5-6; TRBD1 agrees at 7 bases. The junction had 4 bases not matched to a gene; V was cut back by 4 bases and J by 4 bases. Germline V gene sequence: CDR1 SGHDT, CDR2 YYEEEE. CDR3 length: 13 residues. CDR3 protein: CASSRTGLETQYF. The CDR3 DNA reads TGTGCCAGCAGCCGGACAGGTTTAGAGACCCAGTACTTC.